This TCR beta chain came from a study of OX40 agonist ivuxolimab in advanced cancers. In the case of this clone: The target antigen is unknown.

Clones were sequenced by immunoSEQ multiplex PCR, and TCRdb holds only the in-frame ones, with some missing. The profile shows around 21,000 clones, around 84% of them singletons. Overall study findings and caveats: At 0.1 to 3.0 mg/kg and by week 6, CD4+ and CD8+ T cells in the blood had expanded clonally.

There are 13 residues in the CDR3. Sequences were derived from CD4+ or CD8+ T cells sorted from blood, sampled in a trial of the OX40 agonist ivuxolimab. The clonotype originates from an adult with an advanced solid tumor such as melanoma, head and neck, liver or kidney cancer. This chain links TRBV21-1 with TRBJ2-7; no check of the table's D call, TRBD1, against the DNA was made. TRBV21-1 is shown as a pseudogene. The CDR3 sequence is CASSIPSGYEQYF. The DNA of the CDR3 is TGTGCCAGCAGCATTCCGTCAGGCTACGAGCAGTACTTC.